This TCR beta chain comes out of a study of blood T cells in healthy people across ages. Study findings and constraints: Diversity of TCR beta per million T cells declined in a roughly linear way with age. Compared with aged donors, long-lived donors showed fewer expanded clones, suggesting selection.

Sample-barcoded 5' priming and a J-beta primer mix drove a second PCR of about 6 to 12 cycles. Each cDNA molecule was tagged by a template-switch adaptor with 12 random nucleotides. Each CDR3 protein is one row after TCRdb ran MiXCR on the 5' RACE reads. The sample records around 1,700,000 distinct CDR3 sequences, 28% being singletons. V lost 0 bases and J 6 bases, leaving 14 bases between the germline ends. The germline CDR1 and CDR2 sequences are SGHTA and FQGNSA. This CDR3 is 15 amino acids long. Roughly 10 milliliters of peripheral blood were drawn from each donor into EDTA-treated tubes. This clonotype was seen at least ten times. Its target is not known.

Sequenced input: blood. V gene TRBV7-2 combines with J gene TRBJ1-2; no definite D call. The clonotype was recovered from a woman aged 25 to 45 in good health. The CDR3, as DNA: TGTGCCAGCAGCTTAGCCCGGGAGATTCAGGATGGCTACACCTTC. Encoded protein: CASSLAREIQDGYTF. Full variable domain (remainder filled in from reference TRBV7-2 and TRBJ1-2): GAGVSQSPSNKVTEKGKDVELRCDPISGHTALYWYRQSLGQGLEFLIYFQGNSAPDKSGLPSDRFSAERTGGSVSTLTIQRTQQEDSAVYLCASSLAREIQDGYTFGSGTRLTVV.